These 30 T cell receptor beta chains were all obtained from the same sample, sequenced in a study of CD8+ T cells in alopecia areata. Investigators isolated RNA and reverse transcribed it into cDNA to act as the sequencing template. Only in-frame clones appear in the TCRdb table, and some are missing; sequencing was by immunoSEQ multiplex PCR. The repertoire holds under 70,000 clones, about 96% seen once, with around 24% in the top ten. The specimen comprised CD8+ T cells sorted from blood, sampled at week 0. The receptors originated from a human donor with alopecia areata.

Note on this clone: Other DNA sequences in this specimen translate into the identical CDR3. V is TRBV4-3 and J is TRBJ2-7; 7 bases line up with TRBD1. The CDR3 runs to 15 residues. V lost 0 bases, J lost 3 bases, and 5 bases stayed unmatched. Looked up from germline, CDR1 is LGHNA and CDR2 is YSLEER. CDR3 bases: TGCGCCAGCAGCCAAGAGGCAGGGGGTAGCTACGAGCAGTACTTC. Translation gives CASSQEAGGSYEQYF.

The CDR3 loop is CASSPTRAGGNNEQYF. For the CDR3, the DNA is TGTGCCAGCAGCCCGACCCGAGCGGGGGGTAACAACGAGCAGTACTTC. The chain has TRBV7-9 and TRBJ2-7; TRBD2 matches 9 bases. CDR3 length: 16 residues. V shed 5 bases, J shed 5 bases, and the junction held 13 bases outside the gene matches. Germline assignment: CDR1 SEHNR and CDR2 FQNEAQ (reference sequence). Together with reference TRBV7-9 and TRBJ2-7, the CDR3 gives the full variable domain: DTGVSQNPRHKITKRGQNVTFRCDPISEHNRLYWYRQTLGQGPEFLTYFQNEAQLEKSRLLSDRFSAERPKGSFSTLEIQRTEQGDSAMYLCASSPTRAGGNNEQYFGPGTRLTVT.

This clone was detected only once. This chain connects TRBV6-1 to TRBJ2-2; 8 bases align to TRBD1. The CDR3 totals 15 residues. V shed 2 bases, J shed 4 bases, and the junction held 3 bases outside the gene matches. Germline-derived CDR1 and CDR2 are MNHNS and SASEGT. Here the CDR3 reads CASSERTGSTGELFF. CDR3 DNA sequence: TGTGCCAGCAGTGAACGGACAGGGTCCACCGGGGAGCTGTTTTTT.

The chain uses TRBV18 and TRBJ2-7; the match to TRBD1 covers 7 bases. The V gene end was trimmed by 5 bases and the J gene end by 6 bases; junction bases not matched to a gene: 7. The CDR3 extends over 13 amino acids. Germline loops: CDR1 KGHSH, CDR2 LQKENI. The CDR3 DNA is TGTGCCAGCTCATTCGCGACAGGGTTCGAGCAGTACTTC. The encoded protein is CASSFATGFEQYF.

V usage is TRBV7-2 and J usage is TRBJ1-6, with 8 bases lining up with TRBD1. In germline, CDR1 is SGHTA, CDR2 FQGNSA. The CDR3 totals 16 residues. The J segment lost 1 base and the V segment lost 5 bases, leaving 4 bases of the junction unmatched. This CDR3 reads CASSPRGPSYNSPLHF. CDR3 nucleotide sequence: TGTGCCAGCAGCCCCAGGGGGCCATCCTATAATTCACCCCTCCACTTT.

The chain joins TRBV29-1 to TRBJ1-1; 7 bases align to TRBD1. This CDR3 has 13 amino acids. The V gene end was trimmed by 7 bases and the J gene end by 4 bases; junction bases not matched to a gene: 9. From germline, CDR1 is SQVTM and CDR2 ANQGSEA. The CDR3 sequence is CSGRQGLGTEAFF. CDR3 in DNA: TGCAGCGGCCGACAGGGCCTGGGCACTGAAGCTTTCTTT.

This clone appeared once. Compared with germline, one end of the junction differs, possibly owing to a read error. The chain couples TRBV7-7 to TRBJ2-5; possible D gene TRBD2, 6 bases. Germline V gene lookup returns CDR1 SSHAT and CDR2 FNYEAQ (reference sequence). The CDR3 loop spans 16 amino acids. The CDR3 region has the DNA TGTGCTAGCAGCTTAGCGGTTGCGGGGAACCAAGAGACCCAGTACTTC. Protein product: CASSLAVAGNQETQYF. The full variable domain, rest sourced from reference TRBV7-7 and TRBJ2-5, is GAGVSQSPRYKVTKRGQDVTLRCDPISSHATLYWYQQALGQGPEFLTYFNYEAQPDKSGLPSDRFSAERPEGSISTLTIQRTEQRDSAMYRCASSLAVAGNQETQYFGPGTRLLVL.

The V and J genes are TRBV30 and TRBJ2-3; the D gene is possibly TRBD2 (6 bases). CDR1 is GTSNPN, CDR2 SVGIG, per germline (reference sequence). Deletions cut 1 base from V and 5 bases from J, with 22 bases between. CDR3 length: 17 amino acids. The CDR3 loop reads CAWSGLAVRKTQDTQYF. DNA for the CDR3: TGTGCCTGGAGTGGTTTAGCGGTCAGGAAAACACAAGATACGCAGTATTTT.

The chain links TRBV11-3 to TRBJ2-2; TRBD2 agrees at 14 bases. Germline-derived CDR1 and CDR2 are SGHNT and YENEEA. The CDR3 runs 18 residues. Unmatched junction bases numbered 10, after V lost 6 bases and J lost 4 bases. This CDR3 reads CASRRGLAGALGTGELFF. For the CDR3, the DNA is TGTGCCAGCAGACGGGGACTAGCGGGGGCCCTGGGCACCGGGGAGCTGTTTTTT.

This clone appeared a few times. This sample also contains other DNA sequences that code for the same CDR3. V is TRBV5-6 and J is TRBJ2-5; D remains ambiguous. The length of the CDR3 is 14 residues. V was shortened by 0 bases and J by 5 bases, with 11 bases between the two germline ends. Germline loops: CDR1 SGHDT, CDR2 YYEEEE. The CDR3 DNA is TGTGCCAGCAGCTTGGTTGGTGCCCGGGAGACCCAGTACTTC. Its protein product is CASSLVGARETQYF.

CDR3 sequence reads: CASSVVTGELFF. CDR3 nucleotides: TGTGCCAGCAGCGTAGTCACCGGGGAGCTGTTTTTT. This chain links TRBV9 with TRBJ2-2; D not resolved. The CDR3 contains 12 residues. The V and J ends lost 0 bases and 4 bases respectively, with 1 base between them. Germline V gene data show CDR1 as SGDLS and CDR2 as YYNGEE.

The chain uses TRBV21-1 and TRBJ2-3; the table's D call, TRBD1, has no DNA check behind it. TRBV21-1 is annotated as a pseudogene. CDR3 size: 15 residues. As DNA, the CDR3 is TGTGCCAGCAGCACCCCGGGACAGGGGGCTGATACGCAGTATTTT. Protein: CASSTPGQGADTQYF.

The CDR3 DNA reads TGTGCCAGCAGCGTAGGGGTGGGCTTCAATCAGCCCCAGCATTTT. It yields the protein CASSVGVGFNQPQHF. The chain carries TRBV9 and TRBJ1-5; D remains unclear. Germline loops: CDR1 SGDLS, CDR2 YYNGEE. CDR3 length: 15 amino acids. The V end was cut by 0 bases, the J end by 3 bases, with 10 bases between.

V is TRBV30 and J is TRBJ2-7; weak D call: TRBD1 (5 bases). Deletions cut 2 bases from V and 7 bases from J, with 15 bases between. This CDR3 has 13 residues. The germline gives CDR1 GTSNPN, CDR2 SVGIG (reference sequence). The CDR3 loop is CAWSSQGPSEQYF. In DNA, the CDR3 is TGTGCCTGGAGTTCCCAGGGCCCGTCGGAGCAGTACTTC.

A note on this clone: This specimen includes other DNA sequences encoding the same CDR3. J is TRBJ1-1 and V is TRBV4-1; D is perhaps TRBD1 (6 bases). The germline V gene encodes CDR1 MGHRA and CDR2 YSYEKL. V was clipped by 1 base and J by 0 bases, with 9 bases between them. This CDR3 has 15 amino acids. The CDR3 region is CASSQGQGMNTEAFF. CDR3 in DNA: TGCGCCAGCAGCCAAGGGCAGGGGATGAACACTGAAGCTTTCTTT.

This chain uses TRBV7-8 with TRBJ2-1; 7 bases are shared with TRBD1. CDR1 and CDR2 (germline): SGHVS, FQNEAQ. Trimming removed 5 bases from V and 3 bases from J; junction bases left unmatched: 19. CDR3 length: 19 amino acids. The CDR3 nucleotides read TGTGCCAGCAGCCTAAAACGGGGACAGCACCCTAATCGCTACAATGAGCAGTTCTTC. Its translation is CASSLKRGQHPNRYNEQFF.

The chain carries TRBV19 and TRBJ1-6; D unclear. The CDR3 runs to 13 residues. The germline V and J ends were trimmed by 5 bases and 12 bases, with 14 bases remaining between them. The germline V gene encodes CDR1 LNHDA and CDR2 SQIVND (reference sequence). The CDR3 protein is CASSYTAWGPLHF. The CDR3 nucleotides read TGTGCCAGTAGTTACACGGCCTGGGGACCCCTCCACTTT.

J is TRBJ1-1 and V is TRBV6-4; TRBD1 matches 7 bases. The CDR3 spans 15 residues. Germline CDR1 and CDR2: MRHNA and SNTAGT. V lost 3 bases to trimming and J lost 1 base; unmatched junction nucleotides: 5. The CDR3 sequence: CASSETGRRNTEAFF. The CDR3 bases are TGTGCCAGCAGTGAGACAGGGCGGCGGAACACTGAAGCTTTCTTT.

This clone was detected only once. V and J are TRBV15 and TRBJ2-1; 9 bases map to TRBD2. V shed 4 bases, J shed 10 bases, and the junction held 11 bases outside the gene matches. Germline CDR1 reads LNHNV; CDR2 reads YYDKDF (reference sequence). The CDR3 spans 15 residues. CDR3 sequence reads: CATSKTGTSIGEQFF. The CDR3 DNA is TGTGCCACCAGCAAAACCGGGACTAGCATCGGCGAGCAGTTCTTC.

CDR3 nucleotides: TGCGCCAGCAGCCAAGTCCCACGACTAGCGGGGACAGATACGCAGTATTTT. It yields the protein CASSQVPRLAGTDTQYF. The V and J genes are TRBV4-1 and TRBJ2-3; 11 bases fit TRBD2. J gave up 3 bases and V 1 base, and 6 bases lay outside the gene matches. The CDR3 totals 17 residues. Germline CDR1 reads MGHRA; CDR2 reads YSYEKL.

V usage is TRBV4-1 and J usage is TRBJ2-7, with TRBD2 identical over 11 bases. The CDR3 length is 16 residues. Germline V gene lookup returns CDR1 MGHRA and CDR2 YSYEKL. Losses at the gene ends were 0 bases for V and 4 bases for J; bases not matched to a gene: 5. The CDR3 is CASSQDASGGQYEQYF. The CDR3 nucleotides are TGCGCCAGCAGCCAAGATGCTAGCGGGGGGCAGTACGAGCAGTACTTC.

This chain uses TRBV4-3 with TRBJ2-1; TRBD2 aligns across 7 bases. The CDR3 has 17 amino acids. V was clipped by 0 bases and J by 0 bases; unmatched bases: 5. Germline V gene lookup returns CDR1 LGHNA and CDR2 YSLEER. The CDR3 DNA is TGCGCCAGCAGCCAAGATATCGGGGGGAGCTCCTACAATGAGCAGTTCTTC. It encodes CASSQDIGGSSYNEQFF.

This clone appeared a single time. The V and J genes are TRBV4-2 and TRBJ2-2, with a possible D match to TRBD2 (5 bases). CDR1 is LGHNA, CDR2 YNFKEQ, per germline. The CDR3 covers 13 residues. Trimming removed 3 bases from V and 5 bases from J, with 7 bases in between. The DNA for the CDR3 is TGTGCCAGCAGCCAGAGGGTAACCGGGGAGCTGTTTTTT. Translating gives CASSQRVTGELFF.

V and J are TRBV6-1 and TRBJ2-5, with 7 bases matching TRBD1. With 3 bases clipped from V and 5 bases from J, the junction kept 9 bases outside the gene matches. In germline, CDR1 is MNHNS, CDR2 SASEGT. The CDR3 is 15 residues long. For the CDR3, the DNA is TGTGCCAGCAGTGATGGACAGGCCCCATGGGAGACCCAGTACTTC. This sequence encodes CASSDGQAPWETQYF.

V is TRBV7-9 and J is TRBJ2-1, with TRBD2 identical over 12 bases. The V and J ends lost 4 bases and 5 bases, in that order; junction bases with no gene match: 6. Germline V gives CDR1 SEHNR, CDR2 FQNEAQ (reference sequence). The CDR3 has 16 residues. The CDR3: CASSSWTSGVHNEQFF. In DNA, the CDR3 is TGTGCCAGCAGCTCATGGACTAGCGGGGTTCACAATGAGCAGTTCTTC.

This chain connects TRBV27 to TRBJ1-1; D not certain. V lost 2 bases and J lost 2, with 15 bases in between. CDR3 size: 16 residues. Germline V gives CDR1 MNHEY, CDR2 SMNVEV (reference sequence). The CDR3 coding sequence is TGTGCCAGCAGTTTACCAGGACCCGAGGGAAACACTGAAGCTTTCTTT. Amino acid sequence: CASSLPGPEGNTEAFF.

The rearrangement links TRBV6-6 to TRBJ2-7; TRBD1 matches at 8 bases. Trimming removed 5 bases from V and 3 bases from J; junction bases left unmatched: 12. The CDR3 is 16 amino acids. Germline V gives CDR1 MNHNY, CDR2 SVGAGI (reference sequence). This chain's CDR3 is CASSLPFRGPLYEQYF. The CDR3, as DNA: TGTGCCAGCAGTCTCCCGTTCAGGGGGCCACTCTACGAGCAGTACTTC.

Here the CDR3 reads CAIADRALMNTEAFF. The CDR3 DNA is TGTGCCATCGCGGACAGGGCGCTCATGAACACTGAAGCTTTCTTT. The chain recombines TRBV10-3 with TRBJ1-1; TRBD1 matches at 8 bases. The junction had 8 bases not matched to a gene; V was cut back by 8 bases and J by 0 bases. Germline CDR1 is ENHRY and CDR2 is SYGVKD. This CDR3 has 15 residues.

The chain is built from TRBV13 and TRBJ2-3; 7 nucleotides line up with TRBD1. The CDR3 extends over 15 amino acids. With V trimmed by 5 bases and J by 3 bases, 8 bases remained unmatched. In germline, CDR1 is PRHDT, CDR2 FYEKMQ (reference sequence). The CDR3 DNA reads as TGTGCCAGCAGCCCCGTGGCAGGGGGAACAGATACGCAGTATTTT. This encodes CASSPVAGGTDTQYF.

Of note for this clone: The junction and the germline gene differ at one end; a read error may be behind it. The chain is built from TRBV6-5 and TRBJ2-2, with TRBD2 as a possible D gene (5 bases). The CDR3 length is 14 residues. From germline, CDR1 is MNHEY and CDR2 SVGAGI. For the CDR3, the DNA is TGTGCCAGCAGCCGATCGAGTAACACCGGGGAGCTGGTTTTT. The encoded protein is CASSRSSNTGELVF.